A selection of T cell receptor beta chains follows, all from one sample in a study of blood T cell repertoires in COVID-19. TCRdb's table, derived via immunoSEQ multiplex PCR, lists solely in-frame clones and lacks some. In the table there are 30,000 to 50,000 clones, less than 85% of which are singletons. Source material: peripheral blood. These receptor sequences come from a man between 65 and 85 years old with acute or convalescent COVID-19. The CDR3 runs from the conserved cysteine through the conserved F or W.

J gene | V gene | CDR3 protein
TRBJ2-1 | TRBV7-3 | CASSSNGGNYNEQFF
TRBJ2-5 | TRBV11-3 | CASSQEGGRERETQYF
TRBJ2-3 | TRBV5-1 | CASSPGLAGGTDTQYF
TRBJ1-6 | TRBV19 | CASSTITGQGRSSPLHF
TRBJ2-1 | TRBV4-3 | CASSQDTGGASGGNEQFF
TRBJ2-1 | TRBV11-1 | CASSLGLAGYNEQFF
TRBJ1-5 | TRBV7-2 | CASSPPPLGQGFNQPQHF
TRBJ1-2 | TRBV6-1 | CAGSATSFYGYTF
TRBJ2-1 | TRBV5-6 | CASSLGLAGVYNEQFF
TRBJ2-1 | TRBV27 | CASRVAGGLYNEQFF
TRBJ2-2 | TRBV21-1 | CASSLGRGLHLYTGELFF
TRBJ1-4 | TRBV27 | CASSSHSPNEKLFF
TRBJ2-5 | TRBV5-8 | CASSLALFQETQYF
TRBJ2-3 | TRBV10-3 | CAIRTSEGRTDTQYF
TRBJ1-2 | TRBV7-2 | CASSSDRVGYTF
TRBJ2-1 | TRBV10-3 | CAIRGSGQSSYNEQFF
TRBJ2-3 | TRBV2 | CASSRDSIKTDTQYF
TRBJ2-1 | TRBV7-2 | CASSRVDYNEQFF
TRBJ2-7 | TRBV10-1 | CASSPRGSGMYEQYF
TRBJ1-2 | TRBV2 | CASSELRGQLDGYTF
TRBJ2-3 | TRBV25-1 | CASSELGGSDTQYF
TRBJ2-7 | TRBV6-6 | CASSFPTSGSSYEQYF
TRBJ2-5 | TRBV7-2 | CASSPDSRETQYF
TRBJ2-3 | TRBV7-2 | CASSAYTDTQYF
TRBJ1-1 | TRBV7-9 | CASSLTGLDTEAFF
TRBJ2-1 | TRBV5-1 | CASSLTAGSLNEQFF
TRBJ2-7 | TRBV27 | CASSPWGGVYEQYF
TRBJ2-3 | TRBV24-1 | CAIGGRNTDTQYF
TRBJ1-3 | TRBV18 | CASSPQGESGNTIYF
TRBJ2-1 | TRBV19 | CATRSDGSSYNEQFF
TRBJ1-2 | TRBV6-4 | CASKQSGTGLYGYTF
TRBJ2-1 | TRBV6-4 | CASSDRTSGLWNEQFF
TRBJ1-1 | TRBV5-1 | CASSLSEGGWAEAFF
TRBJ2-2 | TRBV28 | CASSFRTGELFF
TRBJ2-1 | TRBV6-5 | CASKLGGNYNEQFF
TRBJ2-1 | TRBV28 | CASSSPGLAGARYNEQFF
TRBJ1-2 | TRBV28 | CASSPGWGVAGYTF
TRBJ2-2 | TRBV6-5 | CASRGPWGLTGELFF
TRBJ2-7 | TRBV3-1/TRBV3-2 | CASSHGGPYEQYF
TRBJ2-3 | TRBV9 | CASSVGQISTGEGTDTQYF
TRBJ1-1 | TRBV11-2 | CASSLATGAEAFF
TRBJ2-1 | TRBV7-3 | CASSLIGGGTYNEQFF
TRBJ1-5 | TRBV7-2 | CASSRLLMGQPQHF
TRBJ1-4 | TRBV3-1/TRBV3-2 | CASSPRDGLSEKLFF
TRBJ2-2 | TRBV10-2 | CASSEGQGLTGELFF
TRBJ2-1 | TRBV28 | CASSHLRSEQFF
TRBJ2-5 | TRBV5-1 | CASSSGTGKETQYF
TRBJ1-4 | TRBV3-1/TRBV3-2 | CASSPPGTNEKLFF
TRBJ2-7 | TRBV3-1/TRBV3-2 | CASSQEAGRYEQYF
TRBJ1-1 | TRBV5-1 | CASSVGVRTGEITEAFF
TRBJ1-2 | TRBV28 | CASRETGVHGYTF
TRBJ2-5 | TRBV11-1 | CASSLVASGTQYF
TRBJ2-2 | TRBV5-4 | CASSPVTSANTGELFF
TRBJ2-7 | TRBV5-1 | CASSSGLAPYYEQYF
TRBJ1-3 | TRBV18 | CASSPPSQSSGNTIYF
TRBJ2-7 | TRBV25-1 | CARGGGTRRPYEQYF
TRBJ1-4 | TRBV28 | CASSTTGTALRKLFF
TRBJ1-6 | TRBV27 | CASSLYPQGGNSPLHF